This entry features one T cell receptor (beta chain) sequence. This sample is part of a study of blood T cell repertoires in COVID-19. Study context: The cDNA or gDNA used as material had been derived from T cells, B-cell-depleted T cells, or PBMCs.

In the authors' workflow: The authors estimated nucleated cell counts from reference gene primer amplification. The method was immunoSEQ multiplex PCR; TCRdb's version includes in-frame clones alone and lacks a portion of them. The V and J calls and the clone size are those of that table, but D and trimming were determined from the DNA. The top ten hold 6% to 8% of the sample, which has around 370,000 clones, around nine tenths seen once. This TCR was sampled from a woman aged 70 to 79 with COVID-19, enrolled during active disease. Sequenced sample: peripheral blood.

CDR3 residues: CASSPGQPHEQFF. Written as DNA, the CDR3 is TGTGCCAGCAGTCCGGGACAGCCACATGAGCAGTTCTTC. This chain joins TRBV28 and TRBJ2-1, with 7 bases fitting TRBD1. With V trimmed by 5 bases and J by 8 bases, 6 bases remained unmatched. The CDR3 covers 13 residues. Germline V gives CDR1 MDHEN, CDR2 SYDVKM.